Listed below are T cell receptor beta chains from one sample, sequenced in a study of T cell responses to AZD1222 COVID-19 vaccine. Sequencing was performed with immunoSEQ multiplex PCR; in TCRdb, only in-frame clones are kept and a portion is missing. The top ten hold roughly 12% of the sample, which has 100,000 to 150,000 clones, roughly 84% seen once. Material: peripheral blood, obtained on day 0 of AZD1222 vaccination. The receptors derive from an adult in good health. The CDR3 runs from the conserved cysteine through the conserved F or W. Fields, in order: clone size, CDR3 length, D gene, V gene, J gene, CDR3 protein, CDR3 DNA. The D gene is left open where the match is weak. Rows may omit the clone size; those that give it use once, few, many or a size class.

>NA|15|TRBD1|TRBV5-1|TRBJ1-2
CASSSSRDSHYGYTF
TGCGCCAGCAGCTCGAGCCGGGACAGTCACTATGGCTACACCTTC
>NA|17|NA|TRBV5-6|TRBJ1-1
CASGSPQASPMNTEAFF
TGTGCCAGCGGTAGTCCTCAAGCTTCGCCCATGAACACTGAAGCTTTCTTT
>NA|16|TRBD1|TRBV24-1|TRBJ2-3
CATSGQGSNPTDTQYF
TGTGCCACCAGTGGACAGGGGTCTAACCCCACAGATACGCAGTATTTT
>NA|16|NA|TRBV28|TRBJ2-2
CASRTAWTVHTGELFF
TGTGCCAGCAGAACCGCGTGGACAGTGCACACCGGGGAGCTGTTTTTT
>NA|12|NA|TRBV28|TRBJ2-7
CASSRPRSEQYF
TGTGCCAGCAGTCGCCCCAGGTCCGAGCAGTACTTC
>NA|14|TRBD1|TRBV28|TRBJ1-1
CAGGGQRMNTEAFF
TGTGCCGGAGGGGGCCAGCGAATGAACACTGAAGCTTTCTTT
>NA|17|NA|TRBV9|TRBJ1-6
CASSVHAVTPNNSPLHF
TGTGCCAGCAGCGTACACGCAGTTACCCCAAATAATTCACCCCTCCACTTT
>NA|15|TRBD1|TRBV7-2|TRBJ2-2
CASSFPGTGTGELFF
TGTGCCAGCAGCTTTCCCGGGACAGGGACCGGGGAGCTGTTTTTT
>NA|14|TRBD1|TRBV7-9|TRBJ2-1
CASNPGTGINEQFF
TGTGCCAGCAACCCCGGGACAGGGATTAATGAGCAGTTCTTC
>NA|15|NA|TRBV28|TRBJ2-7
CASTTGGTGSLEQYF
TGTGCCAGCACCACGGGAGGGACAGGTTCCCTCGAGCAGTACTTC
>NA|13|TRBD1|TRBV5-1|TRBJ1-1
CASSGQGRTEAFF
TGCGCCAGCAGCGGACAGGGTAGGACTGAAGCTTTCTTT
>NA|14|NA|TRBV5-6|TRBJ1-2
CASSPLGENYGYTF
TGTGCCAGCAGCCCCCTGGGGGAAAACTATGGCTACACCTTC
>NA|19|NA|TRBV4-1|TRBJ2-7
CASSQDVSSAAIPPYEQYF
TGCGCCAGCAGCCAAGACGTGTCTAGCGCCGCTATTCCCCCCTACGAGCAGTACTTC
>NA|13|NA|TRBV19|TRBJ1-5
CASSWGSNQPQHF
TGTGCCAGTAGTTGGGGTAGCAATCAGCCCCAGCATTTT
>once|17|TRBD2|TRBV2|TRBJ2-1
CASSDPRTSGEQCKQFF
TGTGCCAGCAGCGACCCTCGGACTAGCGGAGAACAATGTAAGCAGTTCTTC
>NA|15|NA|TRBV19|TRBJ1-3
CASSIEESSGNTIYF
TGTGCCAGTAGTATAGAGGAGAGCTCTGGAAACACCATATATTTT
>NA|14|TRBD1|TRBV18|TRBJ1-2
CASSVTGTGNGYTF
TGTGCCAGCTCAGTTACCGGGACAGGGAATGGCTACACCTTC
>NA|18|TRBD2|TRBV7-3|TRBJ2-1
CASSLTFGGRAPYNEQFF
TGTGCCAGCAGCTTAACGTTCGGCGGGAGGGCCCCCTACAATGAGCAGTTCTTC